This TCR beta chain was sequenced during a study of CD8+CD57+ T cells in acquired aplastic anemia. Study context: CD4+ and CD8+ cells, once sorted, gave DNA averaging roughly 3 ug. General observations from the study: Patients and controls shared 25 to 30 CD8+ CDR3 sequences, highly expressed in patients.

Patients chosen for sequencing had CD8+CD57+ cells that had expanded, as shown by flow cytometry. Every patient presented with severe acquired aplastic anemia. Blood came from patients not yet given any therapy. The table lists this clonotype with many counts. Its antigen remains unknown. CDR3 and TCR beta VDJ profiling relied on a genomic DNA template. TCRdb redid the calling of the reads with MiXCR, one entry per CDR3 protein. The sample holds under 200,000 distinct CDR3 sequences; more than 40% are singletons and the top ten take roughly 29%. The TCR comes from a human donor with aplastic anemia. The sample comprised sorted CD4+, CD8+, or CD8+CD57+ T cells (not recorded which) from PBMCs.

Written as DNA, the CDR3 is TGCGCCAGCAGCCGGCAGGGAAATCAGCCCCAGCATTTT. It codes for CASSRQGNQPQHF. The genes are TRBV5-1 and TRBJ1-5; the D gene is possibly TRBD1 (5 bases). The CDR3 spans 13 residues. Germline values: CDR1 SGHRS, CDR2 YFSETQ. Trimming removed 4 bases at V and 4 bases at J, with 9 bases between.